The 29 T cell receptor beta chains below were found in one sample sequenced in a study of shared clonotypes between healthy human individuals. TCRdb's table, derived via immunoSEQ multiplex PCR, lists solely in-frame clones and lacks some. The table has roughly 2.5 million clones, about 92% seen once. The sample comprised naive CD4+ T cells sorted from blood. Subset of the sample: CD45RA+ positively selected. The receptors originated from a man younger than 30 in good health.

Written as DNA, the CDR3 is TGTGCCAGCAGCCTTCGCTCTGGGGCCAACGTCCTGACTTTC. Its translation: CASSLRSGANVLTF. The rearrangement uses TRBV9 and TRBJ2-6; no definite D call. From germline, CDR1 is SGDLS and CDR2 YYNGEE. The ends were cut back, 4 bases at V and 0 bases at J, with 5 bases in the middle. This CDR3 is 14 amino acids long.

This rearrangement joins TRBV7-2 to TRBJ2-7; 13 bases fit TRBD2. After removal of 6 bases from V and 3 bases from J, the junction contained 2 bases not matched to a gene. The CDR3 is 14 amino acids. Per germline, CDR1 SGHTA and CDR2 FQGNSA. CDR3 DNA: TGTGCCAGCAGTTGGACTAGCGGGAGCTACGAGCAGTACTTC. It specifies CASSWTSGSYEQYF.

This chain links TRBV12-2 with TRBJ2-1; TRBD2 is the table's D call, not checked against the DNA. TRBV12-2 is a documented pseudogene. The CDR3 has 14 residues. The CDR3 is CASRWPGSYNEQFF. The CDR3 DNA reads TGTGCAAGTCGCTGGCCGGGCTCCTACAATGAGCAGTTCTTC.

CDR3: CASSTGQVWPYNEQFF. CDR3 sequence (DNA): TGTGCCAGTAGTACCGGACAGGTTTGGCCCTACAATGAGCAGTTCTTC. The genes are TRBV19 and TRBJ2-1; the match to TRBD1 covers 7 bases. CDR3 length: 16 residues. Trimming took 4 bases from V and 2 from J; bases not matched to a gene: 8. Germline assignment: CDR1 LNHDA and CDR2 SQIVND (reference sequence).

The chain uses TRBV7-2 and TRBJ1-2; 7 nucleotides line up with TRBD1. Germline values: CDR1 SGHTA, CDR2 FQGNSA. V was pared by 5 bases and J by 3 bases, with 6 bases of the junction left unmatched. This CDR3 is 14 amino acids long. The CDR3 DNA sequence: TGTGCCAGCAGCCCCCCGGGACAGTACTATGGCTACACCTTC. Translated, it gives CASSPPGQYYGYTF.

About this clone itself: In the same sample, other DNA sequences code for this CDR3. The gene calls are TRBV6-5 and TRBJ2-7, with D possibly matching TRBD2 (5 bases). This CDR3 has 13 residues. The V gene's germline CDR1 is MNHEY and CDR2 SVGAGI. V lost 2 bases to trimming and J lost 3 bases, with 8 bases between them. CDR3 amino acids: CASSYEGGYEQYF. The CDR3 coding sequence is TGTGCCAGCAGTTACGAGGGCGGCTACGAGCAGTACTTC.

The V and J genes are TRBV19 and TRBJ2-5; possible D gene TRBD1, 6 bases. The V end lost 8 bases, the J end lost 5 bases, and 24 bases lay between the germline ends. The CDR3 has 16 amino acids. CDR1 and CDR2 from the germline V gene are LNHDA and SQIVND (reference sequence). The CDR3 sequence is CASSLQGRGRGETQYF. CDR3 nucleotides: TGTGCCAGTTCACTACAGGGAAGGGGACGCGGGGAGACCCAGTACTTC.

V gene TRBV29-1 combines with J gene TRBJ2-3, with TRBD2 as a possible D gene (5 bases). Germline CDR1 reads SQVTM; CDR2 reads ANQGSEA. Trimming shortened V by 4 bases and J by 4 bases, and 12 bases separated the two germline ends. CDR3 size: 13 residues. This CDR3 is CSVGVAGADTQYF. DNA for the CDR3: TGCAGCGTTGGGGTGGCGGGTGCAGATACGCAGTATTTT.

The V gene is TRBV5-1, the J gene TRBJ1-2, with unresolved D. The V end was cut by 7 bases, the J end by 5 bases, with 9 bases between. Germline CDR1 reads SGHRS; CDR2 reads YFSETQ. The CDR3 loop spans 11 amino acids. The CDR3 protein is CASAEGYGYTF. DNA of the CDR3: TGCGCCAGCGCGGAGGGTTATGGCTACACCTTC.

CDR3 bases: TGTGCCAGCAGCTTCGCCGGGCTCGTTGAAAAACTGTTTTTT. Protein product: CASSFAGLVEKLFF. This chain joins TRBV5-6 and TRBJ1-4; unclear D gene. Trimming left V 2 bases short and J 7 bases short, with 12 bases between. CDR1 SGHDT and CDR2 YYEEEE come from the germline V gene. This CDR3 has 14 residues.

The chain links TRBV9 to TRBJ1-1; TRBD1 is a possible D gene (6 bases). Trimming removed 4 bases from V and 1 base from J, with 11 bases in between. The CDR3 length is 14 residues. Looked up from germline, CDR1 is SGDLS and CDR2 is YYNGEE. The CDR3 sequence is CASSRGAENTEAFF. CDR3 nucleotide sequence: TGTGCCAGCAGCCGGGGGGCAGAGAACACTGAAGCTTTCTTT.

In DNA form, the CDR3 reads TGTGCCAGCAGGCCACGCCGGGATTCCTACGAGCAGTACTTC. This encodes CASRPRRDSYEQYF. This chain joins TRBV6-5 and TRBJ2-7; D may be TRBD2 (5 bases). The CDR3 loop spans 14 amino acids. The V end lost 6 bases, the J end lost 1 base, and 13 bases lay between the germline ends. CDR1 MNHEY and CDR2 SVGAGI come from the germline V gene.

This chain links TRBV11-2 with TRBJ1-5, with unresolved D. The germline V gene has CDR1 SGHAT and CDR2 FQNNGV. Between the trimmed V and J ends, which lost 5 bases and 0 bases, there was a span of 11 bases. The CDR3 is 15 residues long. CDR3 sequence: CASSQDGNSNQPQHF. The CDR3 coding sequence is TGTGCCAGCAGCCAGGACGGAAATAGCAATCAGCCCCAGCATTTT.

The chain combines TRBV28 with TRBJ2-3, with 12 bases that match TRBD2. CDR1 and CDR2 from the germline V gene are MDHEN and SYDVKM. CDR3 length: 16 residues. Trimming removed 10 bases from V and 1 base from J; junction bases left unmatched: 9. CDR3 residues: CATRLSSGGGTDTQYF. The CDR3 DNA reads TGTGCCACCAGGCTCTCTAGCGGGGGGGGCACAGATACGCAGTATTTT.

The V call is TRBV18, the J call TRBJ2-5; 8 nucleotides line up with TRBD1. CDR3 length: 15 amino acids. The V segment lost 5 bases and the J segment 5 bases; nucleotides outside the gene matches: 10. Germline V gene sequence: CDR1 KGHSH, CDR2 LQKENI. CDR3 sequence: CASSSRTGTMETQYF. The CDR3 bases are TGTGCCAGCTCATCGAGGACAGGGACGATGGAGACCCAGTACTTC.

The chain joins TRBV7-2 to TRBJ2-3; the D is unclear. With 3 bases removed from V and 3 bases from J, the gap between germline ends came to 22 bases. The germline CDR1 and CDR2 sequences are SGHTA and FQGNSA. This CDR3 spans 18 amino acids. The CDR3 DNA reads as TGTGCCAGCAGCTTCAGTCCTTGGCCTCGGAAGATGACAGATACGCAGTATTTT. Amino acids: CASSFSPWPRKMTDTQYF.

This clone was seen just once. This sequence joins TRBV5-1 and TRBJ2-7; D ambiguous. Trimming removed 1 base at V and 2 bases at J, with 13 bases between. CDR3 length equals 15 residues. Germline CDR1 SGHRS, CDR2 YFSETQ. This CDR3 reads CASSLRGIFPYEQYF. The DNA for the CDR3 is TGCGCCAGCAGCTTGCGAGGAATCTTCCCCTACGAGCAGTACTTC.

CDR3 residues: CASSYSLQGIFYGYTF. CDR3 coding DNA: TGTGCCAGCAGTTACTCCCTACAGGGGATCTTCTATGGCTACACCTTC. This chain links TRBV6-5 with TRBJ1-2; 7 bases are shared with TRBD1. The J segment lost 4 bases and the V segment lost 0 bases, leaving 8 bases of the junction unmatched. This CDR3 has 16 residues. Germline lookup yields CDR1 MNHEY and CDR2 SVGAGI.

The V gene is TRBV5-1, the J gene TRBJ2-1; D might be TRBD2 (6 bases). Germline V gives CDR1 SGHRS, CDR2 YFSETQ. The V and J ends lost 4 bases and 6 bases respectively, with 11 bases between them. The CDR3 runs 13 residues. In nucleotides, the CDR3 is TGCGCCAGCAGCCCGGGGACTCCCAATGAGCAGTTCTTC. It is translated as CASSPGTPNEQFF.

The V gene is TRBV6-1, the J gene TRBJ2-5; D ambiguous. There are 12 residues in the CDR3. The germline CDR1 and CDR2 sequences are MNHNS and SASEGT. The CDR3 region has the DNA TGTGGAAGTCGTTGGAGCCAAGAGACCCAGTACTTC. Protein product: CGSRWSQETQYF.

In this sample, this clone turned up a few times. Other DNA variants within this sample encode the same CDR3. The CDR3, as DNA: TGCGCCAGCAGCCCGGACGGGAACTATGGCTACACCTTC. Translating it yields CASSPDGNYGYTF. V and J are TRBV5-1 and TRBJ1-2, with D unresolved. V gave up 4 bases and J gave up 2 bases, with 9 bases separating them. This CDR3 is 13 amino acids long. Germline CDR1 is SGHRS and CDR2 is YFSETQ.

The J gene is TRBJ1-4, the V gene TRBV9; D gene ambiguous. V lost 0 bases and J 1 base, leaving 7 bases between the germline ends. Germline CDR1 and CDR2: SGDLS and YYNGEE. CDR3 size: 15 residues. The CDR3 DNA reads as TGTGCCAGCAGCGTAGAGGGATTAACTAATGAAAAACTGTTTTTT. As protein: CASSVEGLTNEKLFF.

The rearrangement joins TRBV5-1 to TRBJ2-3; D tentatively reads TRBD1 or TRBD2 (6 bases each). The germline V gene has CDR1 SGHRS and CDR2 YFSETQ. Trimming stripped 1 base from V and 6 bases from J, with 15 bases between. This CDR3 is 15 amino acids long. This CDR3 is CASSLMTGAGDTQYF. In DNA, the CDR3 is TGCGCCAGCAGCTTGATGACGGGGGCAGGGGATACGCAGTATTTT. The complete variable domain, with remaining parts taken from reference TRBV5-1 and TRBJ2-3, reads KAGVTQTPRYLIKTRGQQVTLSCSPISGHRSVSWYQQTPGQGLQFLFEYFSETQRNKGNFPGRFSGRQFSNSRSEMNVSTLELGDSALYLCASSLMTGAGDTQYFGPGTRLTVL.

V gene TRBV30 combines with J gene TRBJ1-1; D uncertain. The CDR3 loop spans 11 amino acids. Looked up from germline, CDR1 is GTSNPN and CDR2 is SVGIG (reference sequence). V dropped 7 bases and J dropped 1 base, with 7 bases sitting between them. CDR3 nucleotides: TGTGCCTACACTAAGAACACTGAAGCTTTCTTT. This codes for CAYTKNTEAFF.

The rearrangement links TRBV7-3 to TRBJ2-3, with TRBD2 matching 7 bases. Germline CDR1 SGHTA, CDR2 FQGTGA. CDR3 size: 15 residues. The junction had 6 bases not matched to a gene; V was cut back by 4 bases and J by 2 bases. CDR3 nucleotide sequence: TGTGCCAGCAGCTATCGGGGGGACCTCACAGATACGCAGTATTTT. It codes for CASSYRGDLTDTQYF.

The chain links TRBV11-2 to TRBJ2-7; D is undetermined. Germline CDR1 reads SGHAT; CDR2 reads FQNNGV. V was pared by 1 base and J by 2 bases, with 9 bases between. The CDR3 is made up of 14 amino acids. The CDR3 reads CASSLAPPAYEQYF. The CDR3 DNA is TGTGCCAGCAGCTTAGCCCCCCCGGCCTACGAGCAGTACTTC.

About this clone: The sample has other DNA sequences that encode this CDR3 too. The CDR3 region is CASSLETNEKLFF. CDR3 sequence (DNA): TGCGCCAGCAGCTTAGAAACTAATGAAAAACTGTTTTTT. This chain connects TRBV5-1 to TRBJ1-4; D not resolved. Germline CDR1 reads SGHRS; CDR2 reads YFSETQ. This CDR3 spans 13 amino acids. Trimming took 2 bases from V and 1 from J, leaving 3 bases between them.

V gene TRBV9 combines with J gene TRBJ1-3; D is undetermined. The CDR3 has 12 residues. The V gene lost 3 bases and the J gene lost 11 bases, with 12 bases spanning the gap. Germline V lookup: CDR1 SGDLS, CDR2 YYNGEE. The CDR3 loop is CASSDRDLAIYF. The CDR3 coding sequence is TGTGCCAGCAGCGACCGGGATCTAGCCATATATTTT.

This chain joins TRBV9 and TRBJ1-6; D not certain. Germline lookup yields CDR1 SGDLS and CDR2 YYNGEE. CDR3 length equals 14 residues. Trimming took 3 bases from V and 6 from J, leaving 10 bases between them. For the CDR3, the DNA is TGTGCCAGCAGCGCGCGCCTAACTAATTCACCCCTCCACTTT. It translates to CASSARLTNSPLHF.